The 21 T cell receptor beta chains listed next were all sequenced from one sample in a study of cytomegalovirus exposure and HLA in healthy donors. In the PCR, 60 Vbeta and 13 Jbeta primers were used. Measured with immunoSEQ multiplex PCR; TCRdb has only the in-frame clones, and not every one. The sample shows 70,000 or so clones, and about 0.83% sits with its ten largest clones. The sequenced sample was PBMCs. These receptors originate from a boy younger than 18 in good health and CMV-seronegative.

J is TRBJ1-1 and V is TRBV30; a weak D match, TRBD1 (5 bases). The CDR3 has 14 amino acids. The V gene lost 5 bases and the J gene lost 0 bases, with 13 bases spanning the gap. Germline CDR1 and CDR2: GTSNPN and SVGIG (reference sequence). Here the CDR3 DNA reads TGTGCCTGGGCGACAGACCTCATGAACACTGAAGCTTTCTTT. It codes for CAWATDLMNTEAFF.

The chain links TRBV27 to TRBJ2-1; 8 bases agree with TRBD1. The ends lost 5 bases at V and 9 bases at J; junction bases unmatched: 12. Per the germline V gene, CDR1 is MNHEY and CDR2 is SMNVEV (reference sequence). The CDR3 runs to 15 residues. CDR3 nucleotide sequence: TGTGCCAGCAGTACCAGGACAGGGTGGGTGAGTGAGCAGTTCTTC. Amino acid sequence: CASSTRTGWVSEQFF.

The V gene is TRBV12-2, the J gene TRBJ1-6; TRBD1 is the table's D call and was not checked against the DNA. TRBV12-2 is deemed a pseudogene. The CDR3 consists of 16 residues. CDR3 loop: CASRSGQKNQNSPLHF. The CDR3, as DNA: TGTGCAAGTCGCTCGGGACAGAAGAATCAAAATTCACCCCTCCACTTT.

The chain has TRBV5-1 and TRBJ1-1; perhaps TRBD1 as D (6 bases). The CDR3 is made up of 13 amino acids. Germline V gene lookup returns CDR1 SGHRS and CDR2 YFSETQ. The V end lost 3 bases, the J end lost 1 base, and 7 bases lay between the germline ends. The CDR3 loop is CASSWGQNTEAFF. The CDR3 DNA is TGCGCCAGCAGCTGGGGGCAGAACACTGAAGCTTTCTTT.

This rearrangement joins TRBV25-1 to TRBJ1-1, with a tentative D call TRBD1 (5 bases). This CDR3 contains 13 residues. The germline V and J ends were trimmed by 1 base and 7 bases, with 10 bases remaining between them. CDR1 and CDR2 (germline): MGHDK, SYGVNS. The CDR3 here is CASSEFGHHEAFF. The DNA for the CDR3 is TGTGCCAGCAGTGAATTTGGACATCATGAAGCTTTCTTT.

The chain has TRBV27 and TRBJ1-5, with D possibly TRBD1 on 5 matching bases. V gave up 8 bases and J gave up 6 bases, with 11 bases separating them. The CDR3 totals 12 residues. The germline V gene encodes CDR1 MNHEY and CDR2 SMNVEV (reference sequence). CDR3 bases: TGTGCCAGCGGTGGGGCTCGTCAGCCCCAGCATTTT. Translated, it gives CASGGARQPQHF.

The CDR3 is CASSPRDFKLGYNEQFF. CDR3 nucleotides: TGTGCCAGCTCACCACGGGACTTTAAGTTGGGGTACAATGAGCAGTTCTTC. The J gene is TRBJ2-1, the V gene TRBV18, with a possible D match to TRBD2 (6 bases). Germline V lookup: CDR1 KGHSH, CDR2 LQKENI. The V end was cut by 1 base, the J end by 4 bases, with 17 bases between. The CDR3 consists of 17 residues.

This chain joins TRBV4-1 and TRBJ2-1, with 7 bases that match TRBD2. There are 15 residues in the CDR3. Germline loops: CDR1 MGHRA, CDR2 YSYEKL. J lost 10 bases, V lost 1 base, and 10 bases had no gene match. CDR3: CASSQGYGDYREQFF. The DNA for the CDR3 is TGCGCCAGCAGCCAAGGTTACGGGGACTATCGGGAGCAGTTCTTC.

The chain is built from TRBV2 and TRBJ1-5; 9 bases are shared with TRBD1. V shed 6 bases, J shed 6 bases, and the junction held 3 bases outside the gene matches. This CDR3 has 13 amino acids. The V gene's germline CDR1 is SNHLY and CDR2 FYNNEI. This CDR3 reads CASRGQGSQPQHF. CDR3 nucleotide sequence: TGTGCCAGCAGGGGACAGGGCAGTCAGCCCCAGCATTTT.

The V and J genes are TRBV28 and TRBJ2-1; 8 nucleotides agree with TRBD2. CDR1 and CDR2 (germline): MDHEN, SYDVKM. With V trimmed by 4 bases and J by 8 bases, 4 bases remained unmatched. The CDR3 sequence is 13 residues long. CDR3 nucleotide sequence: TGTGCCAGCAGTTCGGGACTAGGCGATGAGCAGTTCTTC. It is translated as CASSSGLGDEQFF.

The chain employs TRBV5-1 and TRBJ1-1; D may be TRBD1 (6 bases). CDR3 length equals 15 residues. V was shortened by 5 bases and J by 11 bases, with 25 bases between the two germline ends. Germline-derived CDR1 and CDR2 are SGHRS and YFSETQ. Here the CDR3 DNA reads TGCGCCAGCAGTCCCTACCAGCCTTATACAGGGAACGCTTTCTTT. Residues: CASSPYQPYTGNAFF. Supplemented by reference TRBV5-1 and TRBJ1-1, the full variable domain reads KAGVTQTPRYLIKTRGQQVTLSCSPISGHRSVSWYQQTPGQGLQFLFEYFSETQRNKGNFPGRFSGRQFSNSRSEMNVSTLELGDSALYLCASSPYQPYTGNAFFGQGTRLTVV.

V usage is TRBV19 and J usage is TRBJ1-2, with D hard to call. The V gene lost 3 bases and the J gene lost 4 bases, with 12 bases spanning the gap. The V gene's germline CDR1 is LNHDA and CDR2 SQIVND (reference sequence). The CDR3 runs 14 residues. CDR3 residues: CASSISGFLYGYTF. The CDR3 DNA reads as TGTGCCAGTAGTATTTCAGGCTTCCTCTATGGCTACACCTTC.

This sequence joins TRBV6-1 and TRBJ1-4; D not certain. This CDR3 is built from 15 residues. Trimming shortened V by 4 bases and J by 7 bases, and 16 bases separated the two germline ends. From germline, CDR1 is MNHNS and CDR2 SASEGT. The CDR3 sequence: CASSGFPSRGEKLFF. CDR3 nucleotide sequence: TGTGCCAGCAGTGGCTTTCCGTCCCGGGGTGAAAAACTGTTTTTT.

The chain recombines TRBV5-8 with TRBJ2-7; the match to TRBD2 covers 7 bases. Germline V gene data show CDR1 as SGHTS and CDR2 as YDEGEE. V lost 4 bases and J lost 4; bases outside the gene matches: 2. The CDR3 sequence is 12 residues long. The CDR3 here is CASSGGVYEQYF. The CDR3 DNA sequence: TGTGCCAGCAGCGGGGGGGTTTACGAGCAGTACTTC.

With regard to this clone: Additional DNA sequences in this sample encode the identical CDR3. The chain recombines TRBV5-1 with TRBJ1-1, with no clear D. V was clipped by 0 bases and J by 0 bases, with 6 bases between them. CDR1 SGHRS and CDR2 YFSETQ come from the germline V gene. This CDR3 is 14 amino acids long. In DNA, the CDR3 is TGCGCCAGCAGCTTGGACAGCATGAACACTGAAGCTTTCTTT. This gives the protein CASSLDSMNTEAFF. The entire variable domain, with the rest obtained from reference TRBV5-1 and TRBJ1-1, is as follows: KAGVTQTPRYLIKTRGQQVTLSCSPISGHRSVSWYQQTPGQGLQFLFEYFSETQRNKGNFPGRFSGRQFSNSRSEMNVSTLELGDSALYLCASSLDSMNTEAFFGQGTRLTVV.

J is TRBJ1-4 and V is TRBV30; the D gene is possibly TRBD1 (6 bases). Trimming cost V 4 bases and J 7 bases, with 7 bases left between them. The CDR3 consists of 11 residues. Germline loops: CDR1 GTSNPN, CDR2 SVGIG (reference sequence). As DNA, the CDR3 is TGTGCCTGGAAACAGGGTGAAAAACTGTTTTTT. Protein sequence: CAWKQGEKLFF.

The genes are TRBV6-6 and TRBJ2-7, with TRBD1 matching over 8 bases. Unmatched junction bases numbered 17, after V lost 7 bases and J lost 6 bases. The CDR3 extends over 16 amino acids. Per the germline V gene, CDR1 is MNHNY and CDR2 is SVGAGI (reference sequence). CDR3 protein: CASTQGGGTGPIEQYF. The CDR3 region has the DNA TGTGCCAGCACCCAGGGCGGCGGGACAGGCCCAATCGAGCAGTACTTC.

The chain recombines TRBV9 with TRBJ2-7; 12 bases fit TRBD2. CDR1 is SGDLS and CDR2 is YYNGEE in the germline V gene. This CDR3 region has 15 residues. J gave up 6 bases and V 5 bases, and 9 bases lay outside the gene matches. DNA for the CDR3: TGTGCCAGCAGTACTACTAGCGGGGGGAGGAGCGAGCAGTACTTC. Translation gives CASSTTSGGRSEQYF.

Here the CDR3 reads CASSYVLAKPNEQFF. As DNA, the CDR3 is TGTGCCAGCAGTTATGTCCTAGCGAAACCCAATGAGCAGTTCTTC. The chain combines TRBV6-5 with TRBJ2-1; D is possibly TRBD2 (6 bases). V was pared by 3 bases and J by 6 bases, with 15 bases between. The CDR3 extends over 15 amino acids. Germline CDR1 MNHEY, CDR2 SVGAGI.

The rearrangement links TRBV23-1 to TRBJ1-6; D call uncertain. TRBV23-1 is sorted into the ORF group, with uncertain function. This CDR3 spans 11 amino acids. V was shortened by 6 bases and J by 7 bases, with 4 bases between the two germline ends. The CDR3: CASSLNSPLHF. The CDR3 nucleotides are TGCGCCAGCAGCCTCAATTCACCCCTCCACTTT.

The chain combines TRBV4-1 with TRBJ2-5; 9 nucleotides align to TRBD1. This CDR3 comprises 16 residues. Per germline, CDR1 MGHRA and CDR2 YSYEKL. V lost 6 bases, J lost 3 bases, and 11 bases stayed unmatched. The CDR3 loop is CASRQSGQGFEETQYF. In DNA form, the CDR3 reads TGCGCCAGCAGGCAGTCCGGACAGGGGTTTGAAGAGACCCAGTACTTC.